Below are 16 T cell receptor beta chains sequenced from a single sample in a study of cytomegalovirus exposure and HLA in healthy donors. With 60 Vbeta and 13 Jbeta primers, the PCR was carried out. Method: immunoSEQ multiplex PCR; TCRdb's copy keeps in-frame clones and lacks some. The sample consists of about 120,000 clones, around 60% of them appearing once. The sample comprised PBMCs. The receptors shown here come from a man between 35 and 55 years old in good health and CMV-seropositive.

The chain employs TRBV15 and TRBJ2-2, with 11 nucleotides matching TRBD1. Germline V gene lookup returns CDR1 LNHNV and CDR2 YYDKDF (reference sequence). The CDR3 runs 16 residues. V lost 5 bases, J lost 6 bases, and 8 bases stayed unmatched. The CDR3 is CATSGTRDRGAGELFF. The DNA for the CDR3 is TGTGCCACCAGCGGAACCCGGGACAGGGGGGCCGGGGAGCTGTTTTTT.

This clone has more than one count but fewer than ten. This chain connects TRBV18 to TRBJ1-3; 8 bases line up with TRBD1. V shed 5 bases and J 0 bases; nucleotides not matched to a gene: 3. The CDR3 is made up of 15 amino acids. The germline V gene has CDR1 KGHSH and CDR2 LQKENI. The CDR3 DNA reads as TGTGCCAGCTCAGGAGGGACAGGCTCTGGAAACACCATATATTTT. The encoded protein is CASSGGTGSGNTIYF.

The sample holds one count of this clone. CDR3 region: CASSRPLTGSYEQYF. In nucleotides, the CDR3 is TGTGCCAGCAGCAGACCCTTGACGGGCTCCTACGAGCAGTACTTC. The chain employs TRBV11-2 and TRBJ2-7; D gene ambiguous. This CDR3 region has 15 residues. Trimming shortened V by 5 bases and J by 0 bases, and 14 bases separated the two germline ends. CDR1 is SGHAT, CDR2 FQNNGV, per germline.

This clone appeared once. This chain uses TRBV5-1 with TRBJ2-3, with 8 positions matching TRBD1. The germline V gene has CDR1 SGHRS and CDR2 YFSETQ. The CDR3 totals 14 residues. V lost 3 bases and J lost 2; bases outside the gene matches: 2. The CDR3 sequence is CASSWGQDTDTQYF. The CDR3, as DNA: TGCGCCAGCAGCTGGGGACAGGACACAGATACGCAGTATTTT. Based on the CDR3 plus reference TRBV5-1 and TRBJ2-3, the full variable domain is KAGVTQTPRYLIKTRGQQVTLSCSPISGHRSVSWYQQTPGQGLQFLFEYFSETQRNKGNFPGRFSGRQFSNSRSEMNVSTLELGDSALYLCASSWGQDTDTQYFGPGTRLTVL.

CDR3 in amino acids: CASSPPSQKDNEQFF. The CDR3, as DNA: TGTGCCAGCTCACCACCTAGCCAAAAAGACAATGAGCAGTTCTTC. The V gene is TRBV18, the J gene TRBJ2-1; D gene uncertain. From germline, CDR1 is KGHSH and CDR2 LQKENI. Trimming took off 0 bases at V and 5 bases at J, with 11 bases between the two ends. This CDR3 has 15 residues.

CDR3 residues: CASSSGPRGDTDYGYTF. The CDR3 DNA sequence: TGTGCCAGCAGCTCCGGGCCTCGGGGAGACACCGACTATGGCTACACCTTC. V and J are TRBV9 and TRBJ1-2; no definite D call. Germline assignment: CDR1 SGDLS and CDR2 YYNGEE. Trimming cost V 4 bases and J 3 bases, with 22 bases left between them. There are 17 residues in the CDR3.

V gene TRBV7-2 combines with J gene TRBJ2-5; perhaps TRBD2 as D (6 bases). Trimming removed 1 base at V and 2 bases at J, with 8 bases between. Per germline, CDR1 SGHTA and CDR2 FQGNSA. The CDR3 totals 14 residues. The CDR3 reads CASSLGGTQETQYF. CDR3 DNA sequence: TGTGCCAGCAGCTTAGGCGGGACGCAAGAGACCCAGTACTTC.

At least ten counts were recorded for this clone. J is TRBJ2-1 and V is TRBV19; 8 positions match TRBD2. Germline V CDR1 and CDR2: LNHDA, SQIVND (reference sequence). J was trimmed by 4 bases and V by 9 bases; bases with no gene match: 11. The CDR3 totals 15 residues. CDR3 protein: CASRTQGLGYNEQFF. Written as DNA, the CDR3 is TGTGCCAGCAGGACTCAGGGACTAGGGTACAATGAGCAGTTCTTC.

The chain has TRBV27 and TRBJ2-7; TRBD1 might be the D (5 bases). V was pared by 6 bases and J by 6 bases, with 15 bases between. The length of the CDR3 is 13 residues. Germline CDR1 reads MNHEY; CDR2 reads SMNVEV (reference sequence). The CDR3 nucleotides read TGTGCCAGCAGCATTACCAGGGTCAGCGAGCAGTACTTC. Translating it yields CASSITRVSEQYF.

Here the CDR3 DNA reads TGTGCCAGCAGTTTATTTCAGGGGGCGTATGGCTACACCTTC. Its translation is CASSLFQGAYGYTF. The V and J genes are TRBV28 and TRBJ1-2, with 8 positions matching TRBD1. The ends lost 1 base at V and 5 bases at J; junction bases unmatched: 3. Germline V lookup: CDR1 MDHEN, CDR2 SYDVKM. CDR3 size: 14 residues.

This rearrangement joins TRBV18 to TRBJ2-7; 7 nucleotides align to TRBD1. In germline, CDR1 is KGHSH, CDR2 LQKENI. The V gene end was trimmed by 6 bases and the J gene end by 3 bases; junction bases not matched to a gene: 11. CDR3 length: 15 residues. The CDR3 reads CASSLGTGQLYEQYF. CDR3 in DNA: TGTGCCAGCTCCCTAGGAACGGGACAGCTCTACGAGCAGTACTTC.

The table lists this clone with a few counts. V is TRBV4-1 and J is TRBJ2-1, with 13 bases aligning to TRBD2. Germline V lookup: CDR1 MGHRA, CDR2 YSYEKL. V was clipped by 4 bases and J by 8 bases; unmatched bases: 5. The CDR3 is 15 residues long. The CDR3 loop reads CASSLGTSGIYEQFF. The CDR3, as DNA: TGCGCCAGCAGCCTCGGGACTAGCGGGATATATGAGCAGTTCTTC.

The sample holds one count of this clone. This CDR3 is CASSPGQGSYEQYF. CDR3 nucleotides: TGTGCCAGCAGCCCGGGACAGGGATCGTACGAGCAGTACTTC. The chain combines TRBV4-2 with TRBJ2-7; 9 bases align to TRBD1. Per the germline V gene, CDR1 is LGHNA and CDR2 is YNFKEQ. The CDR3 is 14 amino acids. J was trimmed by 4 bases and V by 4 bases; bases with no gene match: 5.

This clone was seen a handful of times. The rearrangement links TRBV7-2 to TRBJ1-2, with 7 bases identical to TRBD1. The V gene's germline CDR1 is SGHTA and CDR2 FQGNSA. The ends lost 1 base at V and 3 bases at J; junction bases unmatched: 5. The CDR3 extends over 15 amino acids. CDR3 DNA: TGTGCCAGCAGCTTAGACAGGGGCGGGTACTATGGCTACACCTTC. Its translation is CASSLDRGGYYGYTF.

This sequence joins TRBV5-1 and TRBJ1-2; D gene unclear. CDR1 and CDR2 from the germline V gene are SGHRS and YFSETQ. The CDR3 loop spans 13 amino acids. Trimming cost V 0 bases and J 2 bases, with 5 bases left between them. The CDR3 region is CASSLEENYGYTF. DNA of the CDR3: TGCGCCAGCAGCTTGGAGGAGAACTATGGCTACACCTTC. Based on the CDR3 plus reference TRBV5-1 and TRBJ1-2, the full variable domain is KAGVTQTPRYLIKTRGQQVTLSCSPISGHRSVSWYQQTPGQGLQFLFEYFSETQRNKGNFPGRFSGRQFSNSRSEMNVSTLELGDSALYLCASSLEENYGYTFGSGTRLTVV.

The CDR3 DNA follows: TGTGCCAGCAGCCAAGATTCTTCAGCGGGCTCCTACGAGCAGTACTTC. Translation gives CASSQDSSAGSYEQYF. The rearrangement links TRBV4-2 to TRBJ2-7; weak D call: TRBD2 (6 bases). Trimming took 0 bases from V and 0 from J, leaving 12 bases between them. This CDR3 is built from 16 residues. The germline CDR1 and CDR2 sequences are LGHNA and YNFKEQ.